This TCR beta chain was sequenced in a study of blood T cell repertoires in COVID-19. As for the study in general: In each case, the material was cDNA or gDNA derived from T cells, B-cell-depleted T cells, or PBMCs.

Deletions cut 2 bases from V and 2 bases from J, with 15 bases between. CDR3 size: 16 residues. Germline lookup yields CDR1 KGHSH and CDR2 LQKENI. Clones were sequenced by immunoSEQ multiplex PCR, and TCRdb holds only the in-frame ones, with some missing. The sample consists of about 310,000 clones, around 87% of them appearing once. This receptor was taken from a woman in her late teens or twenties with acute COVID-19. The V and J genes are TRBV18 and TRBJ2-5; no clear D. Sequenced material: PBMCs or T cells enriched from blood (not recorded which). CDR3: CASSPWLTGTQETQYF. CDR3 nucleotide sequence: TGTGCCAGCTCACCATGGCTAACGGGTACTCAAGAGACCCAGTACTTC.